One sample yielded the 31 T cell receptor beta chains listed below, sequenced in a study of lymphopenia after photon versus proton radiotherapy. Profiling relied on immunoSEQ multiplex PCR, and the TCRdb table lists in-frame clones only, not all of them. Here the sample spans 6,000 to 6,500 clones, roughly 92% being singletons. This material consisted of peripheral blood, taken from a patient treated with photon-based radiotherapy. The receptors originated from a man aged 55 to 70 with cholangiocarcinoma.

The chain carries TRBV6-5 and TRBJ2-3, with D perhaps TRBD1 (5 bases). V lost 2 bases and J lost 5, with 5 bases in between. Germline V gene sequence: CDR1 MNHEY, CDR2 SVGAGI. The CDR3 is 12 residues long. The CDR3 coding sequence is TGTGCCAGCAGTTACAGGGGAGATACGCAGTATTTT. Its translation is CASSYRGDTQYF.

In DNA, the CDR3 is TGTGCCTGGAGTCCCCAGACTAGCGGGAGAACAGATACGCAGTATTTT. It codes for CAWSPQTSGRTDTQYF. The V call is TRBV30, the J call TRBJ2-3, with 12 bases aligning to TRBD2. The CDR3 covers 16 residues. Germline V gives CDR1 GTSNPN, CDR2 SVGIG (reference sequence). Trimming took 2 bases from V and 3 from J; bases not matched to a gene: 6.

The CDR3 region is CASSPGLGWDEQFF. The DNA for the CDR3 is TGTGCCAGCAGCCCTGGCCTCGGATGGGATGAGCAGTTCTTC. V is TRBV7-9 and J is TRBJ2-1; no clear D. There are 14 residues in the CDR3. V lost 5 bases, J lost 8 bases, and 16 bases lay in between. Per germline, CDR1 SEHNR and CDR2 FQNEAQ (reference sequence).

The chain couples TRBV28 to TRBJ2-7; possible D gene TRBD2, 6 bases. The CDR3 spans 12 residues. Trimming removed 3 bases from V and 7 bases from J, with 10 bases in between. The germline gives CDR1 MDHEN, CDR2 SYDVKM. CDR3 DNA: TGTGCCAGCAGTTTTGTGGGGGGAGAGCAGTACTTC. This codes for CASSFVGGEQYF.

The chain employs TRBV5-6 and TRBJ1-2; TRBD1 might be the D (5 bases). The CDR3 runs 19 residues. The germline V and J ends were trimmed by 2 bases and 8 bases, with 31 bases remaining between them. Germline-derived CDR1 and CDR2 are SGHDT and YYEEEE. The CDR3: CASSLVSIPPGSPTRGYTF. The CDR3, as DNA: TGTGCCAGCAGCTTAGTATCGATCCCCCCAGGGTCTCCGACTAGAGGCTACACCTTC.

V is TRBV2 and J is TRBJ1-1; D unresolved. The CDR3 sequence is 11 residues long. V lost 4 bases to trimming and J lost 6 bases, with 6 bases between them. Germline values: CDR1 SNHLY, CDR2 FYNNEI. The CDR3 is CASSANAEAFF. CDR3 nucleotide sequence: TGTGCCAGCAGTGCTAATGCTGAAGCTTTCTTT.

This sequence joins TRBV28 and TRBJ2-2, with a weak D call TRBD2 (6 bases). V was trimmed by 8 bases and J by 13 bases, leaving 17 bases between them. The CDR3 is made up of 12 amino acids. Germline CDR1 is MDHEN and CDR2 is SYDVKM. CDR3 in DNA: TGTGCCAGCCATAGATCGGGGGAACGGCTGTTTTTT. Encoded protein: CASHRSGERLFF. The full variable domain, its missing parts supplied by reference TRBV28 and TRBJ2-2, is DVKVTQSSRYLVKRTGEKVFLECVQDMDHENMFWYRQDPGLGLRLIYFSYDVKMKEKGDIPEGYSVSREKKERFSLILESASTNQTSMYLCASHRSGERLFFGEGSRLTVL.

This clone was recorded once. One end of the junction is discordant with germline, which a read error may explain. This chain links TRBV7-9 with TRBJ2-1; D might be TRBD1 or TRBD2, each matching 5 bases. Looked up from germline, CDR1 is SEHNR and CDR2 is FQNEAQ (reference sequence). The CDR3 covers 8 residues. CDR3 sequence: CAAGTSLF. CDR3 bases: TGTGCCGCCGGGACGTCGCTCTTC. The full variable domain, its missing parts supplied by reference TRBV7-9 and TRBJ2-1, is DTGVSQNPRHKITKRGQNVTFRCDPISEHNRLYWYRQTLGQGPEFLTYFQNEAQLEKSRLLSDRFSAERPKGSFSTLEIQRTEQGDSAMYLCAAGTSLFGPGTRLTVL.

The chain carries TRBV27 and TRBJ2-1, with a tentative D call TRBD1 (6 bases). There are 13 residues in the CDR3. Germline V gives CDR1 MNHEY, CDR2 SMNVEV (reference sequence). Trimming shortened V by 6 bases and J by 4 bases, and 10 bases separated the two germline ends. In nucleotides, the CDR3 is TGTGCCAGCAGAGGGGGACCATACAATGAGCAGTTCTTC. Its translation is CASRGGPYNEQFF.

The chain couples TRBV28 to TRBJ2-1; 9 bases align to TRBD1. The CDR3 has 15 residues. V trimming: 4 bases; J trimming: 7 bases; junction bases outside the gene matches: 8. Germline-derived CDR1 and CDR2 are MDHEN and SYDVKM. The CDR3 region is CASSSPGQGLNEQFF. The CDR3 DNA reads as TGTGCCAGCAGTTCACCGGGACAGGGATTGAATGAGCAGTTCTTC.

The chain joins TRBV28 to TRBJ2-3; D may be TRBD2 (6 bases). CDR3 length: 16 amino acids. Trimming removed 2 bases at V and 2 bases at J, with 14 bases between. Germline values: CDR1 MDHEN, CDR2 SYDVKM. The CDR3 region is CASSLGGTSSTDTQYF. CDR3 coding DNA: TGTGCCAGCAGTTTAGGGGGTACTAGCTCCACAGATACGCAGTATTTT. The entire variable domain, with the rest obtained from reference TRBV28 and TRBJ2-3, is as follows: DVKVTQSSRYLVKRTGEKVFLECVQDMDHENMFWYRQDPGLGLRLIYFSYDVKMKEKGDIPEGYSVSREKKERFSLILESASTNQTSMYLCASSLGGTSSTDTQYFGPGTRLTVL.

In DNA, the CDR3 is TGTGCCAGCAGCGTAGAGACGGGAGGTGAGCAGTTCTTC. Amino acid sequence: CASSVETGGEQFF. The chain has TRBV9 and TRBJ2-1, with TRBD2 matching over 7 bases. The CDR3 extends over 13 amino acids. V shed 0 bases and J 9 bases; nucleotides not matched to a gene: 3. Germline CDR1 SGDLS, CDR2 YYNGEE.

This rearrangement joins TRBV4-3 to TRBJ2-3; D not certain. The CDR3 is 18 residues long. CDR1 is LGHNA and CDR2 is YSLEER in the germline V gene. The ends were cut back, 2 bases at V and 3 bases at J, with 21 bases in the middle. Here the CDR3 DNA reads TGCGCCAGCAGCCAATCGTCACGAGACACCTCGAGTACAGATACGCAGTATTTT. It encodes CASSQSSRDTSSTDTQYF.

The chain uses TRBV29-1 and TRBJ2-5, with 8 bases aligning to TRBD2. The J call may be in error: the DNA end matches TRBJ2-7 better. The CDR3 has 14 amino acids. In germline, CDR1 is SQVTM, CDR2 ANQGSEA. The CDR3 here is CSVETIREGHEQYF. CDR3 DNA: TGCAGCGTTGAAACAATCCGGGAGGGCCACGAGCAGTACTTC.

CDR3 bases: TGTGCCACCAGCACCGGACAGGGGGCTCCGGACACCGGGGAGCTGTTTTTT. Amino acid sequence: CATSTGQGAPDTGELFF. V gene TRBV15 combines with J gene TRBJ2-2; 11 bases are a match to TRBD1. CDR1 LNHNV and CDR2 YYDKDF come from the germline V gene (reference sequence). This CDR3 has 17 amino acids. Trimming removed 4 bases from V and 3 bases from J; junction bases left unmatched: 7.

The chain joins TRBV7-8 to TRBJ1-2; D is unclear. CDR1 SGHVS and CDR2 FQNEAQ come from the germline V gene. This CDR3 has 13 residues. With 3 bases removed from V and 4 bases from J, the gap between germline ends came to 9 bases. This CDR3 is CASSFGASYGYTF. The CDR3 DNA is TGTGCCAGCAGCTTCGGCGCTTCCTATGGCTACACCTTC. The full variable domain, completed using reference TRBV7-8 and TRBJ1-2, is GAGVSQSPRYKVAKRGQDVALRCDPISGHVSLFWYQQALGQGPEFLTYFQNEAQLDKSGLPSDRFFAERPEGSVSTLKIQRTQQEDSAVYLCASSFGASYGYTFGSGTRLTVV.

The chain uses TRBV27 and TRBJ1-2; D uncertain. Germline assignment: CDR1 MNHEY and CDR2 SMNVEV (reference sequence). Trimming left V 5 bases short and J 6 bases short, with 22 bases between. CDR3 length equals 16 residues. CDR3 bases: TGTGCCAGCAGTCCACGGACGGCGGGAAGGTTTGATGGCTACACCTTC. This translates into CASSPRTAGRFDGYTF.

The rearrangement uses TRBV2 and TRBJ2-1; the match to TRBD2 covers 9 bases. With V trimmed by 6 bases and J by 5 bases, 5 bases remained unmatched. From germline, CDR1 is SNHLY and CDR2 FYNNEI. The CDR3 loop spans 14 amino acids. The CDR3 loop reads CASSGLALNNEQFF. CDR3 DNA: TGTGCCAGCAGCGGACTAGCGTTAAACAATGAGCAGTTCTTC.

J is TRBJ2-2 and V is TRBV11-3; 7 bases agree with TRBD1. The germline V gene has CDR1 SGHNT and CDR2 YENEEA. This CDR3 region has 15 residues. Losses at the gene ends were 4 bases for V and 7 bases for J; bases not matched to a gene: 9. CDR3 in DNA: TGTGCCAGCAGCTCTCACAGGGGCCTGGGCGGGGAGCTGTTTTTT. It encodes CASSSHRGLGGELFF.

The chain employs TRBV4-1 and TRBJ2-5, with D perhaps matching TRBD1 (6 bases). Germline lookup yields CDR1 MGHRA and CDR2 YSYEKL. The CDR3 loop spans 15 amino acids. V was clipped by 2 bases and J by 4 bases, with 14 bases between them. As DNA, the CDR3 is TGCGCCAGCAGCCAACCTAGCCTGGGGGCAGAGACCCAGTACTTC. It is translated as CASSQPSLGAETQYF.

CDR3 bases: TGTGCCAGCAGGCCATATATGGCCACCCGAGATACGCAGTATTTT. This translates into CASRPYMATRDTQYF. The genes are TRBV11-2 and TRBJ2-3; D remains unclear. There are 15 residues in the CDR3. The V and J ends lost 6 bases and 5 bases respectively, with 18 bases between them. Germline values: CDR1 SGHAT, CDR2 FQNNGV.

This chain uses TRBV19 with TRBJ2-5; 14 bases agree with TRBD2. From germline, CDR1 is LNHDA and CDR2 SQIVND (reference sequence). This CDR3 region has 16 residues. J lost 2 bases, V lost 4 bases, and 3 bases had no gene match. This chain's CDR3 is CASSTGLAGGQETQYF. The CDR3 region has the DNA TGTGCCAGTAGTACCGGACTAGCGGGGGGTCAAGAGACCCAGTACTTC. Combining the CDR3 with reference TRBV19 and TRBJ2-5 gives the whole variable domain DGGITQSPKYLFRKEGQNVTLSCEQNLNHDAMYWYRQDPGQGLRLIYYSQIVNDFQKGDIAEGYSVSREKKESFPLTVTSAQKNPTAFYLCASSTGLAGGQETQYFGPGTRLLVL.

Only one count was recorded for this clone. This chain uses TRBV18 with TRBJ2-4; 7 nucleotides agree with TRBD1. Looked up from germline, CDR1 is KGHSH and CDR2 is LQKENI. The CDR3 consists of 15 residues. J lost 2 bases, V lost 4 bases, and 5 bases had no gene match. CDR3 region: CASSLQQGTKNIQYF. The CDR3 DNA reads TGTGCCAGCTCACTCCAACAGGGGACCAAAAACATTCAGTACTTC.

The chain employs TRBV19 and TRBJ2-7; TRBD1 might be the D (6 bases). CDR3 size: 15 residues. Germline V gives CDR1 LNHDA, CDR2 SQIVND (reference sequence). V lost 4 bases and J 2 bases, leaving 15 bases between the germline ends. Here the CDR3 DNA reads TGTGCCAGTAGTACCTCTCGGACAGCGACCTACGAGCAGTACTTC. It specifies CASSTSRTATYEQYF.

The J gene is TRBJ1-6, the V gene TRBV28; TRBD1 agrees at 9 bases. This CDR3 is built from 14 residues. Germline V CDR1 and CDR2: MDHEN, SYDVKM. V shed 5 bases, J shed 6 bases, and the junction held 2 bases outside the gene matches. CDR3 coding DNA: TGTGCCAGCAGTGGGGGACAGGGTAATTCACCCCTCCACTTT. It specifies CASSGGQGNSPLHF.

The chain is built from TRBV27 and TRBJ1-1; 7 bases are a match to TRBD1. V lost 5 bases, J lost 4 bases, and 13 bases stayed unmatched. Germline loops: CDR1 MNHEY, CDR2 SMNVEV (reference sequence). The length of the CDR3 is 16 residues. This CDR3 reads CASSPRQGRSVTEAFF. CDR3 sequence (DNA): TGTGCCAGCAGTCCGCGACAGGGTAGGTCAGTCACTGAAGCTTTCTTT.

The rearrangement links TRBV7-2 to TRBJ2-3; a possible D gene is TRBD2 (6 bases). The CDR3 spans 14 residues. The germline V and J ends were trimmed by 3 bases and 2 bases, with 9 bases remaining between them. Germline V CDR1 and CDR2: SGHTA, FQGNSA. CDR3 DNA: TGTGCCAGCAGCTTCGGGAGAAACACAGATACGCAGTATTTT. It translates to CASSFGRNTDTQYF.

V gene TRBV2 combines with J gene TRBJ2-1; 7 bases line up with TRBD1. Germline CDR1 reads SNHLY; CDR2 reads FYNNEI. The J segment lost 4 bases and the V segment lost 1 base, leaving 4 bases of the junction unmatched. This CDR3 has 15 amino acids. The chain's CDR3 is CASSEGTGLYNEQFF. The DNA of the CDR3 is TGTGCCAGCAGTGAAGGGACAGGTTTATACAATGAGCAGTTCTTC. Full variable domain (remainder filled in from reference TRBV2 and TRBJ2-1): EPEVTQTPSHQVTQMGQEVILRCVPISNHLYFYWYRQILGQKVEFLVSFYNNEISEKSEIFDDQFSVERPDGSNFTLKIRSTKLEDSAMYFCASSEGTGLYNEQFFGPGTRLTVL.

This clone was observed a single time. The chain recombines TRBV7-9 with TRBJ2-2; D is ambiguous. The germline gives CDR1 SEHNR, CDR2 FQNEAQ (reference sequence). The CDR3 contains 13 residues. V shed 0 bases and J shed 5 bases, with 4 bases lying between them. This CDR3 is CASSLAATGELFF. DNA of the CDR3: TGTGCCAGCAGCTTAGCCGCAACCGGGGAGCTGTTTTTT.

This chain connects TRBV5-6 to TRBJ2-2; tentatively, D is TRBD1 (5 bases). The CDR3 totals 15 residues. V dropped 2 bases and J dropped 1 base, with 9 bases sitting between them. Germline loops: CDR1 SGHDT, CDR2 YYEEEE. CDR3 sequence: CASSFGHVNTGELFF. The CDR3 bases are TGTGCCAGCAGCTTCGGACACGTGAACACCGGGGAGCTGTTTTTT. Drawing the rest from reference TRBV5-6 and TRBJ2-2, the complete variable domain is DAGVTQSPTHLIKTRGQQVTLRCSPKSGHDTVSWYQQALGQGPQFIFQYYEEEERQRGNFPDRFSGHQFPNYSSELNVNALLLGDSALYLCASSFGHVNTGELFFGEGSRLTVL.

A single count supports this clone. The V gene is TRBV13, the J gene TRBJ1-5, with D perhaps TRBD1 (5 bases). The CDR3 consists of 15 residues. Germline V gives CDR1 PRHDT, CDR2 FYEKMQ (reference sequence). V dropped 0 bases and J dropped 6 bases, with 12 bases sitting between them. CDR3 amino acids: CASSLGGGDAQPQHF. DNA of the CDR3: TGTGCCAGCAGCTTAGGGGGCGGGGACGCTCAGCCCCAGCATTTT.